This T cell receptor beta chain stems from a study of T cell changes during pregnancy in multiple sclerosis. This clone was seen just once. Here immunoSEQ multiplex PCR was the method, and the copy in TCRdb shows in-frame clones only, minus some. In the table there are about 50,000 clones, 90% to 95% of which are singletons. This material consisted of CD8+ T cells from peripheral blood mononuclear cells, taken in the first trimester of pregnancy. The receptor was isolated from a female donor with multiple sclerosis, enrolled in a pregnancy study.

CDR3 sequence (DNA): TGTGCCAGTAGCCCCAGGAAGCAGAAAGACTACGAGCAGTACTTC. Encoded protein: CASSPRKQKDYEQYF. This rearrangement joins TRBV19 to TRBJ2-7; D uncertain. V was shortened by 6 bases and J by 3 bases, with 18 bases between the two germline ends. The length of the CDR3 is 15 residues. Per germline, CDR1 LNHDA and CDR2 SQIVND (reference sequence).